Listed below are T cell receptor beta chains from one sample, sequenced in a study of PD-1 blockade in classical Hodgkin lymphoma. Here immunoSEQ multiplex PCR was the method, and the copy in TCRdb shows in-frame clones only, minus some. This sample has roughly 50,000 clones; about 78% occur once, and the top ten carry about 20%. Specimen: peripheral blood mononuclear cells (PBMCs), collected before the second cycle of nivolumab. The receptor set was obtained from a human donor with classical Hodgkin lymphoma. Both conserved end residues are part of each CDR3. The D gene is left open where the match is weak. Not every row has a clone size; where given, it reads once, few, many or a size class.

abundance: -
d_gene: -
v_gene: TRBV7-9
j_gene: TRBJ1-2
CDR3aa: CASSFRLGYTF
CDR3nt: TGTGCCAGCAGCTTCAGACTTGGCTACACCTTC

abundance: -
d_gene: -
v_gene: TRBV19
j_gene: TRBJ2-1
CDR3aa: CASSLHKGHNEQFF
CDR3nt: TGTGCCAGTAGTCTTCATAAGGGGCACAATGAGCAGTTCTTC

abundance: -
d_gene: -
v_gene: TRBV2
j_gene: TRBJ2-5
CDR3aa: CASSEAGVFQGKWEETQYF
CDR3nt: TGTGCCAGCAGTGAAGCAGGAGTTTTTCAGGGGAAGTGGGAAGAGACCCAGTACTTC

abundance: -
d_gene: -
v_gene: TRBV10-3
j_gene: TRBJ1-5
CDR3aa: CAISIAGNNQPQHF
CDR3nt: TGTGCCATCAGTATCGCCGGGAACAATCAGCCCCAGCATTTT

abundance: once
d_gene: -
v_gene: TRBV2
j_gene: TRBJ1-2
CDR3aa: CASILSEGTYGYTF
CDR3nt: TGTGCCAGCATTTTGTCGGAGGGGACCTATGGCTACACCTTC

abundance: -
d_gene: -
v_gene: TRBV10-1
j_gene: TRBJ1-4
CDR3aa: CASREQFENEKLFF
CDR3nt: TGCGCCAGCAGGGAACAGTTCGAAAATGAAAAACTGTTTTTT

abundance: -
d_gene: TRBD1
v_gene: TRBV18
j_gene: TRBJ2-2
CDR3aa: CASSRDRGPNTGELFF
CDR3nt: TGTGCCAGCTCACGGGACAGGGGGCCGAACACCGGGGAGCTGTTTTTT

abundance: -
d_gene: TRBD2
v_gene: TRBV7-3
j_gene: TRBJ2-5
CDR3aa: CASSPPPRGVGETQYF
CDR3nt: TGTGCCAGCAGCCCCCCCCCACGGGGGGTCGGAGAGACCCAGTACTTC

abundance: -
d_gene: TRBD2
v_gene: TRBV19
j_gene: TRBJ2-1
CDR3aa: CATRVGGPYINEQFF
CDR3nt: TGTGCCACTAGAGTGGGAGGGCCCTATATAAATGAGCAGTTCTTC

abundance: -
d_gene: -
v_gene: TRBV7-2
j_gene: TRBJ1-3
CDR3aa: CASRSQGDTIYF
CDR3nt: TGTGCCAGCAGGTCCCAGGGCGACACCATATATTTT

abundance: medium-sized
d_gene: -
v_gene: TRBV10-1
j_gene: TRBJ1-3
CDR3aa: CASSEIQFEATIYF
CDR3nt: TGCGCCAGCAGTGAGATCCAGTTCGAGGCCACCATATATTTT

abundance: -
d_gene: -
v_gene: TRBV9
j_gene: TRBJ2-3
CDR3aa: CASSVDVSTDTQYF
CDR3nt: TGTGCCAGCAGCGTAGACGTTAGCACAGATACGCAGTATTTT

abundance: -
d_gene: -
v_gene: TRBV6-6
j_gene: TRBJ1-2
CDR3aa: CASSYDKSGNYGYTF
CDR3nt: TGTGCCAGCAGTTACGATAAGTCCGGGAACTATGGCTACACCTTC

abundance: -
d_gene: -
v_gene: TRBV9
j_gene: TRBJ1-4
CDR3aa: CASSATGTNEKLFF
CDR3nt: TGTGCCAGCAGCGCGACAGGAACTAATGAAAAACTGTTTTTT

abundance: -
d_gene: -
v_gene: TRBV21-1
j_gene: TRBJ2-7
CDR3aa: CASSKRRDEGAKSSYEQYF
CDR3nt: TGTGCCAGCAGCAAGAGGAGGGACGAGGGGGCGAAGAGCTCCTACGAGCAGTACTTC

abundance: -
d_gene: TRBD1
v_gene: TRBV19
j_gene: TRBJ1-2
CDR3aa: CASSADRDRAGGYTF
CDR3nt: TGTGCCAGTAGTGCCGACCGAGACAGGGCAGGAGGCTACACCTTC

abundance: -
d_gene: -
v_gene: TRBV5-6
j_gene: TRBJ2-7
CDR3aa: CASSSPRVALEQYF
CDR3nt: TGTGCCAGCAGCTCCCCCAGGGTCGCCCTCGAGCAGTACTTC

abundance: -
d_gene: -
v_gene: TRBV6-6
j_gene: TRBJ1-2
CDR3aa: CASSYVEGSNYGYTF
CDR3nt: TGTGCCAGCAGTTACGTGGAGGGCTCCAACTATGGCTACACCTTC

abundance: -
d_gene: TRBD1
v_gene: TRBV10-3
j_gene: TRBJ2-3
CDR3aa: CAISDGDSQDTQYF
CDR3nt: TGTGCCATCAGTGATGGGGACAGTCAAGATACGCAGTATTTT

abundance: -
d_gene: -
v_gene: TRBV5-4
j_gene: TRBJ1-1
CDR3aa: CASSPSPGASNTEAFF
CDR3nt: TGTGCCAGCAGCCCTAGTCCCGGGGCGAGCAACACTGAAGCTTTCTTT

abundance: -
d_gene: -
v_gene: TRBV5-4
j_gene: TRBJ1-2
CDR3aa: CASSPGATNYGYTF
CDR3nt: TGTGCCAGCAGCCCAGGGGCTACCAACTATGGCTACACCTTC

abundance: -
d_gene: -
v_gene: TRBV11-2
j_gene: TRBJ1-5
CDR3aa: CASSPNPAGNQPQHF
CDR3nt: TGTGCCAGCAGCCCCAACCCGGCGGGCAATCAGCCCCAGCATTTT

abundance: -
d_gene: TRBD1
v_gene: TRBV5-1
j_gene: TRBJ2-7
CDR3aa: CASSQQGVSYEQYF
CDR3nt: TGCGCCAGCAGTCAACAGGGGGTTTCCTACGAGCAGTACTTC

abundance: -
d_gene: TRBD2
v_gene: TRBV27
j_gene: TRBJ2-7
CDR3aa: CASAPIGLAGGEGEYF
CDR3nt: TGTGCCAGCGCTCCGATAGGACTAGCGGGAGGTGAAGGGGAGTACTTC

abundance: -
d_gene: TRBD1
v_gene: TRBV19
j_gene: TRBJ1-1
CDR3aa: CASSPRDRRSTEAFF
CDR3nt: TGTGCCAGTAGTCCCCGGGACAGGAGGAGCACTGAAGCTTTCTTT

abundance: -
d_gene: -
v_gene: TRBV7-9
j_gene: TRBJ2-1
CDR3aa: CASSGDSYNEQFF
CDR3nt: TGTGCCAGCAGCGGCGACAGCTACAATGAGCAGTTCTTC

abundance: -
d_gene: TRBD2
v_gene: TRBV7-6
j_gene: TRBJ2-1
CDR3aa: CASSLGLGRATNEQFF
CDR3nt: TGTGCCAGCAGCTTAGGTCTCGGGAGGGCCACCAATGAGCAGTTCTTC

abundance: many
d_gene: TRBD2
v_gene: TRBV14
j_gene: TRBJ2-2
CDR3aa: CASSQARASLADTGELFF
CDR3nt: TGTGCCAGCAGCCAAGCGCGAGCGTCACTAGCGGACACCGGGGAGCTGTTTTTT

abundance: -
d_gene: -
v_gene: TRBV18
j_gene: TRBJ2-5
CDR3aa: CASSPAGKETQYF
CDR3nt: TGTGCCAGCTCACCGGCCGGAAAAGAGACCCAGTACTTC

abundance: -
d_gene: TRBD2
v_gene: TRBV2
j_gene: TRBJ2-5
CDR3aa: CASQQPGLAEETQYF
CDR3nt: TGTGCCAGCCAACAACCGGGACTAGCGGAAGAGACCCAGTACTTC

abundance: -
d_gene: TRBD2
v_gene: TRBV9
j_gene: TRBJ2-6
CDR3aa: CASSVGGSSGANVLTF
CDR3nt: TGTGCCAGCAGCGTGGGAGGGTCCTCTGGGGCCAACGTCCTGACTTTC

abundance: -
d_gene: TRBD1
v_gene: TRBV7-2
j_gene: TRBJ1-5
CDR3aa: CASGGTGGNQPQHF
CDR3nt: TGTGCCAGCGGGGGAACAGGGGGGAATCAGCCCCAGCATTTT

abundance: -
d_gene: TRBD2
v_gene: TRBV4-2
j_gene: TRBJ2-3
CDR3aa: CASSRSSAGGAIDTQYF
CDR3nt: TGTGCCAGCAGCCGCTCCTCGGCGGGGGGGGCTATAGATACGCAGTATTTT

abundance: -
d_gene: TRBD2
v_gene: TRBV7-9
j_gene: TRBJ2-3
CDR3aa: CASSLLAGGFTDTQYF
CDR3nt: TGTGCCAGCAGCTTACTAGCGGGGGGTTTCACAGATACGCAGTATTTT

abundance: -
d_gene: -
v_gene: TRBV27
j_gene: TRBJ1-6
CDR3aa: CASSPGPTVFNSPLHF
CDR3nt: TGTGCCAGCAGTCCCGGCCCGACAGTGTTCAATTCACCCCTCCACTTT

abundance: -
d_gene: TRBD1
v_gene: TRBV2
j_gene: TRBJ2-1
CDR3aa: CASSEASGTVKFF
CDR3nt: TGTGCCAGCAGTGAAGCAAGTGGGACAGTCAAGTTCTTC

abundance: -
d_gene: TRBD2
v_gene: TRBV18
j_gene: TRBJ2-3
CDR3aa: CASSPTSGSTDTQYF
CDR3nt: TGTGCCAGCTCCCCCACTAGCGGGAGCACAGATACGCAGTATTTT

abundance: -
d_gene: -
v_gene: TRBV25-1
j_gene: TRBJ1-3
CDR3aa: CASSVGAGGNTIYF
CDR3nt: TGTGCCAGCAGTGTCGGGGCGGGTGGAAACACCATATATTTT

abundance: once
d_gene: -
v_gene: TRBV21-1
j_gene: TRBJ2-7
CDR3aa: CASAPGRGFSYEQYF
CDR3nt: TGTGCCAGTGCCCCCGGCAGGGGATTTTCCTACGAGCAGTACTTC

abundance: -
d_gene: TRBD1
v_gene: TRBV30
j_gene: TRBJ2-2
CDR3aa: CAWSAGQGLAGAGELFF
CDR3nt: TGTGCCTGGAGTGCAGGACAGGGCCTAGCAGGGGCCGGGGAGCTGTTTTTT

abundance: -
d_gene: TRBD2
v_gene: TRBV10-2
j_gene: TRBJ2-6
CDR3aa: CASRGLAGAGANVLTF
CDR3nt: TGCGCCAGCAGGGGACTAGCGGGAGCTGGGGCCAACGTCCTGACTTTC

abundance: -
d_gene: -
v_gene: TRBV11-2
j_gene: TRBJ1-1
CDR3aa: CASSYIVRRAFF
CDR3nt: TGTGCCAGCAGCTACATAGTTAGAAGAGCTTTCTTT

abundance: -
d_gene: -
v_gene: TRBV5-4
j_gene: TRBJ1-2
CDR3aa: CASSEAGARSLYGYTF
CDR3nt: TGTGCCAGCAGCGAGGCAGGGGCCAGAAGTCTCTATGGCTACACCTTC

abundance: once
d_gene: TRBD2
v_gene: TRBV25-1
j_gene: TRBJ2-1
CDR3aa: CASSASGYNEQFF
CDR3nt: TGTGCCAGCAGTGCTAGCGGGTACAATGAGCAGTTCTTC

abundance: -
d_gene: TRBD1
v_gene: TRBV6-5
j_gene: TRBJ1-2
CDR3aa: CASSEQGARYGYTF
CDR3nt: TGTGCCAGCAGTGAGCAGGGGGCTCGCTATGGCTACACCTTC

abundance: -
d_gene: TRBD1
v_gene: TRBV28
j_gene: TRBJ1-2
CDR3aa: CASKVSTGNYGYTF
CDR3nt: TGTGCCAGCAAGGTCTCGACAGGGAACTATGGCTACACCTTC

abundance: -
d_gene: -
v_gene: TRBV2
j_gene: TRBJ2-3
CDR3aa: CASSVWFTDTQYF
CDR3nt: TGTGCCAGCAGTGTCTGGTTCACAGATACGCAGTATTTT

abundance: -
d_gene: -
v_gene: TRBV29-1
j_gene: TRBJ2-1
CDR3aa: CSVEDLEQFF
CDR3nt: TGCAGCGTTGAAGATCTTGAGCAGTTCTTC

abundance: -
d_gene: -
v_gene: TRBV27
j_gene: TRBJ1-5
CDR3aa: CASSFQGNQPQHF
CDR3nt: TGTGCCAGCAGTTTCCAGGGCAATCAGCCCCAGCATTTT

abundance: -
d_gene: TRBD1
v_gene: TRBV5-6
j_gene: TRBJ1-4
CDR3aa: CASSSKHTGTGYEKLFF
CDR3nt: TGTGCCAGCAGCTCAAAACATACCGGGACAGGGTACGAAAAACTGTTTTTT

abundance: -
d_gene: TRBD2
v_gene: TRBV5-4
j_gene: TRBJ2-1
CDR3aa: CASSTTLGNSGGAIYNEQFF
CDR3nt: TGTGCCAGCAGCACAACCTTGGGGAATAGCGGGGGGGCCATCTACAATGAGCAGTTCTTC

abundance: once
d_gene: -
v_gene: TRBV7-9
j_gene: TRBJ1-4
CDR3aa: CASSLAGGEKLFF
CDR3nt: TGTGCCAGCAGCTTAGCCGGGGGTGAAAAACTGTTTTTT

abundance: -
d_gene: -
v_gene: TRBV2
j_gene: TRBJ1-2
CDR3aa: CASTEVGYTF
CDR3nt: TGTGCCAGCACCGAAGTTGGCTACACCTTC

abundance: -
d_gene: -
v_gene: TRBV7-7
j_gene: TRBJ2-5
CDR3aa: CASSLKPAKETQYF
CDR3nt: TGTGCCAGCAGCTTAAAGCCAGCGAAAGAGACCCAGTACTTC

abundance: -
d_gene: TRBD1
v_gene: TRBV6-5
j_gene: TRBJ1-5
CDR3aa: CASTNGQGDQPQHF
CDR3nt: TGTGCCAGCACCAACGGACAGGGGGATCAGCCCCAGCATTTT

abundance: -
d_gene: TRBD2
v_gene: TRBV4-1
j_gene: TRBJ2-7
CDR3aa: CASSQTIAGGSYEQYF
CDR3nt: TGCGCCAGCAGCCAAACGATAGCGGGGGGTTCCTACGAGCAGTACTTC

abundance: -
d_gene: -
v_gene: TRBV5-1
j_gene: TRBJ1-1
CDR3aa: CASSLYREDTEAFF
CDR3nt: TGCGCCAGCAGCTTGTACAGGGAAGACACTGAAGCTTTCTTT